This T cell receptor beta chain appears in the sequencing data of a study of human T cells and chemical hapten exposure. Study-wide background: DPC at 0.01% went onto the upper back in patch tests, read at 6 days. Study outcomes and limitations: With patch test score, the counts of PT1 expanded TCRs showed a positive correlation.

The study's library attached unique molecular identifiers to single cDNA molecules. From the RACE reads, TCRdb called clonotypes with MiXCR, one entry per CDR3 protein. The sample lists approximately 110,000 distinct CDR3 sequences, around 34% seen once, with 2.5% to 3.5% in the top ten. V lost 6 bases and J 5 bases, leaving 16 bases between the germline ends. Germline assignment: CDR1 MDHEN and CDR2 SYDVKM. CDR3 size: 14 residues. With regard to this clonotype: Its cognate antigen is unknown.

Sample time point: patch test 3, about 24 weeks after DPC sensitization. Described treatment: therapeutic diphenylcyclopropenone sensitization with weekly scalp DPC. The sample was whole blood, taken in connection with sensitization to the hapten diphenylcyclopropenone (DPC). V and J are TRBV28 and TRBJ1-2; D perhaps matches TRBD1 (6 bases). The origin of this receptor is a man aged 35 to 55 with alopecia areata. Some clones in this sample may be carry-over from other donors' samples. The CDR3: CASSPTGRSYGYTF. The CDR3 DNA reads TGTGCCAGCAGCCCTACAGGGAGAAGTTATGGCTACACCTTC.